One sample yielded the 30 T cell receptor beta chains listed below, sequenced in a study of cytomegalovirus exposure and HLA in healthy donors. The PCR ran on 60 Vbeta and 13 Jbeta primers. Only in-frame clones appear in the TCRdb table, and some are missing; sequencing was by immunoSEQ multiplex PCR. The repertoire holds about 130,000 clones, with more than 65% as singletons. The sequenced material came from PBMCs. Every receptor here comes from a man aged 45-60 years in good health and CMV-seronegative.

The chain carries TRBV2 and TRBJ2-3; 8 bases are a match to TRBD2. The CDR3 runs to 12 residues. The ends lost 11 bases at V and 4 bases at J; junction bases unmatched: 5. Germline CDR1 is SNHLY and CDR2 is FYNNEI. The CDR3 DNA is TGTGCCTCGCGGGGGGACTCAGATACGCAGTATTTT. This gives the protein CASRGDSDTQYF. The full variable domain, in which reference TRBV2 and TRBJ2-3 provide the parts outside the CDR3, is EPEVTQTPSHQVTQMGQEVILRCVPISNHLYFYWYRQILGQKVEFLVSFYNNEISEKSEIFDDQFSVERPDGSNFTLKIRSTKLEDSAMYFCASRGDSDTQYFGPGTRLTVL.

The rearrangement joins TRBV9 to TRBJ1-6; D not certain. Trimming removed 3 bases from V and 7 bases from J, with 8 bases in between. There are 13 residues in the CDR3. Germline V gene lookup returns CDR1 SGDLS and CDR2 YYNGEE. CDR3 nucleotides: TGTGCCAGCAGCGCCTCGGTGAATTCACCCCTCCACTTT. It specifies CASSASVNSPLHF.

This chain joins TRBV27 and TRBJ1-4; D unclear. The CDR3 runs 14 residues. Per the germline V gene, CDR1 is MNHEY and CDR2 is SMNVEV (reference sequence). V lost 6 bases and J 7 bases, leaving 15 bases between the germline ends. The CDR3 sequence is CASRPGRGAEKLFF. The DNA of the CDR3 is TGTGCCAGCAGACCCGGGAGAGGAGCTGAAAAACTGTTTTTT.

The sample holds one count of this clone. The chain has TRBV5-1 and TRBJ2-6; 7 positions match TRBD1. Germline loops: CDR1 SGHRS, CDR2 YFSETQ. The CDR3 length is 16 residues. V dropped 5 bases and J dropped 0; count of bases not matched to a gene: 5. The CDR3 DNA reads as TGCGCCAGCAGACGACAGGGCACCTCTGGGGCCAACGTCCTGACTTTC. Translated, it gives CASRRQGTSGANVLTF.

This chain joins TRBV2 and TRBJ2-3; 7 bases fit TRBD1. The CDR3 has 14 amino acids. The junction had 8 bases not matched to a gene; V was cut back by 10 bases and J by 1 base. Germline lookup yields CDR1 SNHLY and CDR2 FYNNEI. The CDR3 loop reads CATADRQRTDTQYF. CDR3 nucleotide sequence: TGTGCCACCGCGGACAGGCAACGCACAGATACGCAGTATTTT.

The rearrangement uses TRBV9 and TRBJ1-4, with a weak D call TRBD1 (5 bases). CDR1 SGDLS and CDR2 YYNGEE come from the germline V gene. The CDR3 totals 14 residues. The V end lost 2 bases, the J end lost 5 bases, and 10 bases lay between the germline ends. CDR3 amino acids: CASSVSRGNEKLFF. CDR3 bases: TGTGCCAGCAGCGTTAGTCGGGGGAATGAAAAACTGTTTTTT.

J is TRBJ1-1 and V is TRBV7-2; 7 nucleotides agree with TRBD1. Germline V gives CDR1 SGHTA, CDR2 FQGNSA. The junction had 6 bases not matched to a gene; V was cut back by 5 bases and J by 6 bases. This CDR3 contains 13 residues. The CDR3 loop is CASSKGTASEAFF. The CDR3 bases are TGTGCCAGCAGCAAGGGGACAGCCTCTGAAGCTTTCTTT. The full variable domain, rest sourced from reference TRBV7-2 and TRBJ1-1, is GAGVSQSPSNKVTEKGKDVELRCDPISGHTALYWYRQSLGQGLEFLIYFQGNSAPDKSGLPSDRFSAERTGGSVSTLTIQRTQQEDSAVYLCASSKGTASEAFFGQGTRLTVV.

This chain uses TRBV5-1 with TRBJ2-7; D not resolved. CDR3 length: 13 residues. Germline V gives CDR1 SGHRS, CDR2 YFSETQ. V lost 0 bases, J lost 1 base, and 5 bases lay in between. The DNA for the CDR3 is TGCGCCAGCAGCTTGGGGAGATCCTACGAGCAGTACTTC. This sequence encodes CASSLGRSYEQYF.

The chain couples TRBV9 to TRBJ2-7; 9 nucleotides align to TRBD2. The J segment lost 2 bases and the V segment lost 4 bases, leaving 7 bases of the junction unmatched. The CDR3 contains 15 residues. Germline CDR1 reads SGDLS; CDR2 reads YYNGEE. Here the CDR3 reads CASSLSSGETYEQYF. The CDR3 nucleotides are TGTGCCAGCAGCCTCTCTAGCGGGGAGACCTACGAGCAGTACTTC.

V and J are TRBV6-5 and TRBJ1-5; 7 nucleotides match TRBD1. This CDR3 contains 15 residues. V lost 11 bases and J lost 3; bases outside the gene matches: 13. Germline CDR1 and CDR2: MNHEY and SVGAGI. CDR3 protein: CASSRAGGFNQPQHF. CDR3 bases: TGTGCCTCGAGCCGGGCAGGGGGTTTCAATCAGCCCCAGCATTTT.

The chain is built from TRBV27 and TRBJ2-2; a weak D match, TRBD2 (5 bases). Trimming shortened V by 6 bases and J by 6 bases, and 8 bases separated the two germline ends. The CDR3 is 12 residues long. Per germline, CDR1 MNHEY and CDR2 SMNVEV (reference sequence). CDR3 in amino acids: CASSAGSGELFF. The CDR3 nucleotides read TGTGCCAGCAGCGCGGGCTCCGGGGAGCTGTTTTTT.

The rearrangement joins TRBV7-2 to TRBJ2-2; TRBD1 agrees at 7 bases. With V trimmed by 5 bases and J by 5 bases, 5 bases remained unmatched. The germline V gene encodes CDR1 SGHTA and CDR2 FQGNSA. The CDR3 is 14 amino acids. The CDR3 nucleotides are TGTGCCAGCAGCGCCCAGGGGGTAACCGGGGAGCTGTTTTTT. Translating it yields CASSAQGVTGELFF.

V and J are TRBV7-6 and TRBJ2-7, with TRBD2 identical over 8 bases. Losses at the gene ends were 1 base for V and 3 bases for J; bases not matched to a gene: 2. The CDR3 spans 14 residues. Germline values: CDR1 SGHVS, CDR2 FNYEAQ. CDR3 nucleotide sequence: TGTGCCAGCAGCTTAGAGGCGGGAGGCTACGAGCAGTACTTC. It yields the protein CASSLEAGGYEQYF.

The chain combines TRBV10-2 with TRBJ1-1; unclear D gene. V lost 5 bases, J lost 6 bases, and 16 bases lay in between. The CDR3 contains 14 residues. Germline V gene sequence: CDR1 WSHSY, CDR2 SAAADI. CDR3 sequence reads: CASSSDGRWPEAFF. The CDR3 DNA is TGCGCCAGCAGTTCAGACGGGAGGTGGCCTGAAGCTTTCTTT.

The chain carries TRBV6-1 and TRBJ2-3; D unresolved. V gave up 7 bases and J gave up 4 bases, with 6 bases separating them. Germline V gene sequence: CDR1 MNHNS, CDR2 SASEGT. The CDR3 is 11 amino acids. CDR3 DNA: TGTGCCAGCACGGTGGCAGATACGCAGTATTTT. This gives the protein CASTVADTQYF.

The genes are TRBV27 and TRBJ1-1; 9 nucleotides align to TRBD1. The CDR3 extends over 16 amino acids. The V gene's germline CDR1 is MNHEY and CDR2 SMNVEV (reference sequence). Trimming at V came to 5 bases and at J to 2 bases, leaving 9 bases not matched to a gene. In DNA form, the CDR3 reads TGTGCCAGCAGTCCCAACAGGGGGCTAAGAAACACTGAAGCTTTCTTT. Translating it yields CASSPNRGLRNTEAFF.

V is TRBV14 and J is TRBJ1-1; D may be TRBD1 (5 bases). Germline V gene data show CDR1 as SGHDN and CDR2 as FVKESK. Deletions cut 1 base from V and 4 bases from J, with 7 bases between. This CDR3 spans 13 amino acids. The CDR3 DNA sequence: TGTGCCAGCAGCCAAGGACAGTTCACTGAAGCTTTCTTT. Protein: CASSQGQFTEAFF.

The CDR3 region has the DNA TGTGCCAGCAGCAGAACAGGCTTAGCCAAAAACATTCAGTACTTC. It translates to CASSRTGLAKNIQYF. This chain connects TRBV13 to TRBJ2-4, with D possibly being TRBD1 (5 bases). This CDR3 contains 15 residues. The germline gives CDR1 PRHDT, CDR2 FYEKMQ (reference sequence). Trimming cost V 5 bases and J 0 bases, with 11 bases left between them.

This chain joins TRBV4-1 and TRBJ1-2, with D possibly being TRBD1 (6 bases). Trimming cost V 1 base and J 2 bases, with 11 bases left between them. CDR3 size: 15 residues. The germline gives CDR1 MGHRA, CDR2 YSYEKL. This CDR3 is CASSQVGQINYGYTF. The CDR3 DNA reads TGCGCCAGCAGCCAAGTTGGACAGATAAACTATGGCTACACCTTC.

The chain couples TRBV14 to TRBJ2-5; TRBD1 aligns across 9 bases. The V gene end was trimmed by 4 bases and the J gene end by 5 bases; junction bases not matched to a gene: 8. Germline V gene lookup returns CDR1 SGHDN and CDR2 FVKESK. CDR3 length equals 15 residues. The CDR3 spells CASSRHRGLGETQYF. DNA for the CDR3: TGTGCCAGCAGCCGTCACAGGGGGCTAGGGGAGACCCAGTACTTC.

The chain couples TRBV30 to TRBJ2-5, with 8 nucleotides matching TRBD1. CDR1 is GTSNPN and CDR2 is SVGIG in the germline V gene (reference sequence). The V segment lost 2 bases and the J segment 4 bases; nucleotides outside the gene matches: 6. The CDR3 consists of 14 residues. CDR3 nucleotide sequence: TGTGCCTGGAGTCAATCGACAGGGGTAGAGACCCAGTACTTC. As protein: CAWSQSTGVETQYF. Full variable domain (rest looked up from reference TRBV30 and TRBJ2-5): SQTIHQWPATLVQPVGSPLSLECTVEGTSNPNLYWYRQAAGRGLQLLFYSVGIGQISSEVPQNLSASRPQDRQFILSSKKLLLSDSGFYLCAWSQSTGVETQYFGPGTRLLVL.

The chain joins TRBV27 to TRBJ1-2; TRBD1 matches at 7 bases. This CDR3 is 13 amino acids long. With 4 bases clipped from V and 4 bases from J, the junction kept 3 bases outside the gene matches. Per the germline V gene, CDR1 is MNHEY and CDR2 is SMNVEV (reference sequence). CDR3 in amino acids: CASSSWTGYGYTF. For the CDR3, the DNA is TGTGCCAGCAGTTCTTGGACAGGCTATGGCTACACCTTC.

This clone has just a few counts. The junction departs from the called germline gene at one end, perhaps through a read error. The chain carries TRBV19 and TRBJ2-7, with TRBD1 matching 10 bases. There are 12 residues in the CDR3. Germline V gives CDR1 LNHDA, CDR2 SQIVND (reference sequence). CDR3 coding DNA: TGTGCCAGTAGTAAGGACAGGGGGATCGTGAACTTC. Residues: CASSKDRGIVNF.

The chain joins TRBV7-2 to TRBJ2-7; 7 bases are a match to TRBD1. Germline V gives CDR1 SGHTA, CDR2 FQGNSA. V lost 6 bases, J lost 6 bases, and 14 bases stayed unmatched. This CDR3 has 15 amino acids. In nucleotides, the CDR3 is TGTGCCAGCAGGGGATTAGGGCCGGACAGGCGCGAGCAGTACTTC. Amino acid sequence: CASRGLGPDRREQYF.

The gene calls are TRBV6-5 and TRBJ2-1; 10 bases map to TRBD1. The germline CDR1 and CDR2 sequences are MNHEY and SVGAGI. J lost 7 bases, V lost 2 bases, and 8 bases had no gene match. This CDR3 comprises 16 residues. The CDR3 sequence: CASSYPGTGVGNEQFF. In nucleotides, the CDR3 is TGTGCCAGCAGTTACCCGGGGACAGGGGTGGGGAATGAGCAGTTCTTC.

V gene TRBV1 combines with J gene TRBJ2-3; the table's TRBD2 call for D was not verified on the DNA. TRBV1 constitutes a pseudogene. CDR3 length equals 15 residues. CDR3 loop: CTSSQNGGLGGTQYF. The DNA for the CDR3 is TGCACCAGCAGCCAAAACGGGGGGCTAGGGGGTACGCAGTATTTT.

The J gene is TRBJ2-7, the V gene TRBV14; 7 bases match TRBD1. CDR1 and CDR2 from the germline V gene are SGHDN and FVKESK. With V trimmed by 1 base and J by 6 bases, 6 bases remained unmatched. This CDR3 has 14 amino acids. The DNA for the CDR3 is TGTGCCAGCAGCCAAGTAAGGACAGGTGGCGAGCAGTACTTC. This encodes CASSQVRTGGEQYF. Supplemented by reference TRBV14 and TRBJ2-7, the full variable domain reads EAGVTQFPSHSVIEKGQTVTLRCDPISGHDNLYWYRRVMGKEIKFLLHFVKESKQDESGMPNNRFLAERTGGTYSTLKVQPAELEDSGVYFCASSQVRTGGEQYFGPGTRLTVT.

The chain combines TRBV5-1 with TRBJ2-3, with D perhaps matching TRBD2 (5 bases). V dropped 1 base and J dropped 3 bases, with 12 bases sitting between them. This CDR3 has 15 amino acids. The germline gives CDR1 SGHRS, CDR2 YFSETQ. CDR3 bases: TGCGCCAGCAGCTTGCGGGGATTGGGGACAGATACGCAGTATTTT. Translation: CASSLRGLGTDTQYF.

The J gene is TRBJ1-1, the V gene TRBV11-3, with 9 nucleotides matching TRBD1. The germline V gene encodes CDR1 SGHNT and CDR2 YENEEA. J was trimmed by 0 bases and V by 4 bases; bases with no gene match: 3. The CDR3 runs 15 residues. The CDR3 loop reads CASSSGQGLNTEAFF. CDR3 DNA sequence: TGTGCCAGCAGCTCGGGACAGGGATTGAACACTGAAGCTTTCTTT.

This chain connects TRBV9 to TRBJ1-1; unclear D gene. The ends were cut back, 1 base at V and 6 bases at J, with 13 bases in the middle. The CDR3 runs 14 residues. The germline V gene has CDR1 SGDLS and CDR2 YYNGEE. CDR3 loop: CASSVNQRASEAFF. The DNA of the CDR3 is TGTGCCAGCAGCGTAAACCAGAGGGCTTCTGAAGCTTTCTTT. Based on the CDR3 plus reference TRBV9 and TRBJ1-1, the full variable domain is DSGVTQTPKHLITATGQRVTLRCSPRSGDLSVYWYQQSLDQGLQFLIQYYNGEERAKGNILERFSAQQFPDLHSELNLSSLELGDSALYFCASSVNQRASEAFFGQGTRLTVV.